This T cell receptor beta chain was captured by sequencing in a study of CD8 T cells in ankylosing spondylitis (dated by TCRdb to 2017 to 2019). Concerning the study at large: T cell receptor beta repertoires were profiled in healthy donors and ankylosing spondylitis patients so that disease-linked TCR variants could be found. In total, the full study cohort was made up of some 110 healthy donors and more than 20 ankylosing spondylitis patients. Samples of peripheral blood were taken, and for ankylosing spondylitis patients, synovial fluid was collected as well. General study outcomes and caveats: The disease-linked clones showed a CD8+ phenotype and occurred at relatively low frequencies in peripheral blood. Blood from ankylosing spondylitis patients appeared to be characterized by a TCR beta motif composed of roughly eight highly homologous amino acid variants. Some TCR beta motif variants had previously been reported in synovial fluid and blood of reactive arthritis patients, which suggested common disease-initiation mechanisms. The disease-linked clones were reported as significantly enriched in matched synovial fluid samples from ankylosing spondylitis patients.

At the junction V is shortened by 3 bases and J by 5 bases; bases outside the gene matches: 0. For CDR1 and CDR2, the germline V gene (reference sequence) lists LGHDT and YNNKEL. From the cysteine up to the phenylalanine, the CDR3 has a length of 12 residues. Just CDR3 DNA is preserved here, 36 bases in frame from base 1. This clonotype has a count of ten or more. This clone's antigen is unknown. No base-level quality is on record; no much larger clone is a single base apart. TCRdb lists the instrument as Illumina HiSeq 2500. TCR beta libraries were prepared by quantitative 5'-RACE with molecular barcodes. In the authors' own workflow: Disease-linked TCR variants were identified with a new computational method built on a probabilistic model of VDJ rearrangement. The raw public reads went through TCRdb reprocessing: fastp at Q25, MiXCR clone calling, in-frame beta chains kept. Rows are unified per CDR3 protein, each entry keeping the most common DNA and genes. These V and J calls are TCRdb output, not the study's own analysis. For this sample the table gives 700,000 to 850,000 distinct CDR3 sequences, of which 10% to 15% were detected only once. The ten largest clones take up around 0.51% of the sample.

The sample consisted of blood, either unsorted or a sorted T cell fraction (not recorded which). The receptor's source is a male donor with ankylosing spondylitis. This chain is built from TRBV3-1 and TRBJ2-7; TRBD1 lines up with 8 middle nucleotides. The DNA sequence is given as TGTGCCAGCAGCCAGACAGGGGACGAGCAGTACTTC. This codes for CASSQTGDEQYF.